The entry below gives a single TCR beta chain sequence along with its context. The antigen remains undetermined. This entry belongs to a study of cytomegalovirus exposure and HLA in healthy donors. Study conclusions and caveats: Within the data, a cluster of highly shared sequence variants was likely a sequencing artifact.

The PCR used 60 Vbeta and 13 Jbeta primers. Repertoires were generated with immunoSEQ multiplex PCR, while TCRdb's copy carries only in-frame clones and drops some. The sample lists about 240,000 clones; around 83% were seen once. The material sequenced was PBMCs. This clonotype originated in a girl aged 2 to 10 in good health and CMV-seronegative.

The chain's CDR3 is CAWSRDRETFFLDSPLHF. CDR3 coding DNA: TGTGCCTGGAGTAGGGACAGGGAAACCTTTTTTTTGGATTCACCCCTCCACTTT. The chain joins TRBV30 to TRBJ1-6; 9 bases align to TRBD1. The CDR3 covers 18 residues. Looked up from germline, CDR1 is GTSNPN and CDR2 is SVGIG (reference sequence). The V and J ends lost 2 bases and 8 bases, in that order; junction bases with no gene match: 16.